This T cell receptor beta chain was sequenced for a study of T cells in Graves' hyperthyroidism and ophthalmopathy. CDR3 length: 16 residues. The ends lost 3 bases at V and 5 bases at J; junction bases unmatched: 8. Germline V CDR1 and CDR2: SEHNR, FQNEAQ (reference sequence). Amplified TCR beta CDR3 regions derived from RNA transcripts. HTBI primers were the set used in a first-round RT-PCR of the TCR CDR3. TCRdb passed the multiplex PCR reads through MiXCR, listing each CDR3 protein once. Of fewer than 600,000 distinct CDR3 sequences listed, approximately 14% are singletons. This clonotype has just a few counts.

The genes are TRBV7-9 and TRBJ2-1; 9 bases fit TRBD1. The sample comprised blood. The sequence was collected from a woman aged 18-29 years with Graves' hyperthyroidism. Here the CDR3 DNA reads TGTGCCAGCAGCTTTATTCGGACAGGGGTGAACAATGAGCAGTTCTTC. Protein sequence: CASSFIRTGVNNEQFF.